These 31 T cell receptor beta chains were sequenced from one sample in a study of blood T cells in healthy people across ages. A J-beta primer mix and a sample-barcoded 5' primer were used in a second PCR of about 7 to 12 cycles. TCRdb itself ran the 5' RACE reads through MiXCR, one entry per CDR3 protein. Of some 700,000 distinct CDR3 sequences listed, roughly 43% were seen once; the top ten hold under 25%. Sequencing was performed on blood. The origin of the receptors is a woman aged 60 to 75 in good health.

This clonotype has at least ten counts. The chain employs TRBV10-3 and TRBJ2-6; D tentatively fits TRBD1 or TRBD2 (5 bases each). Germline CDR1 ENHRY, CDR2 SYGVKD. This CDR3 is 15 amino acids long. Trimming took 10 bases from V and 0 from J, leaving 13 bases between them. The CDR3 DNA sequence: TGTGCCACCGGGGACCGGGGCTCTGGGGCCAACGTCCTGACTTTC. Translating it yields CATGDRGSGANVLTF.

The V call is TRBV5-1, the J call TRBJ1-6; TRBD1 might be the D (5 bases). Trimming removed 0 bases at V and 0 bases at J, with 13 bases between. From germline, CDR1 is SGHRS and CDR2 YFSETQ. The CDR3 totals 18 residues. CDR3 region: CASSLVGTASSYNSPLHF. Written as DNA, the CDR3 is TGCGCCAGCAGCTTGGTAGGGACTGCAAGCTCCTATAATTCACCCCTCCACTTT.

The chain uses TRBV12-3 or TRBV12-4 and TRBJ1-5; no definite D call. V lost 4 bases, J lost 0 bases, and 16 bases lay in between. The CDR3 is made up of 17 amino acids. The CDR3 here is CASSSTLGPFSNQPQHF. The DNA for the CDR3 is TGTGCCAGCAGTTCTACCCTTGGGCCTTTTAGCAATCAGCCCCAGCATTTT.

CDR3 DNA sequence: TGCGCCAGCAGCGAAGGACTAGCGGGAGCGGAAGAGACCCAGTACTTC. Translating it yields CASSEGLAGAEETQYF. This rearrangement joins TRBV5-1 to TRBJ2-5; 13 bases fit TRBD2. The CDR3 sequence is 16 residues long. Losses at the gene ends were 4 bases for V and 3 bases for J; bases not matched to a gene: 6. Germline V gene lookup returns CDR1 SGHRS and CDR2 YFSETQ.

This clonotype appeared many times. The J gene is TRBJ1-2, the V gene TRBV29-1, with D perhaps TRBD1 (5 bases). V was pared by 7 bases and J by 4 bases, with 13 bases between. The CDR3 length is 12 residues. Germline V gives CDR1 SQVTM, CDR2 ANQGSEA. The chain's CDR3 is CSADQGGYGYTF. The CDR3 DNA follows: TGCAGCGCCGACCAGGGAGGCTATGGCTACACCTTC.

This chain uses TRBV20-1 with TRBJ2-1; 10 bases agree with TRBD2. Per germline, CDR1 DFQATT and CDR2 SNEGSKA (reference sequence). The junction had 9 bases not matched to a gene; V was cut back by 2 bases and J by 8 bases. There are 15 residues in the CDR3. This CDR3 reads CSARTSGKGSDEQFF. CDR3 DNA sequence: TGCAGTGCTAGAACTAGCGGGAAGGGAAGCGATGAGCAGTTCTTC.

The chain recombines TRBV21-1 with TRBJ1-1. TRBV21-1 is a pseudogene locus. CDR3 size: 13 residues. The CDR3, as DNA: TGTGCCAGCAGCACTGGGGAGAACACTGAAGCTTTCTTT. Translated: CASSTGENTEAFF.

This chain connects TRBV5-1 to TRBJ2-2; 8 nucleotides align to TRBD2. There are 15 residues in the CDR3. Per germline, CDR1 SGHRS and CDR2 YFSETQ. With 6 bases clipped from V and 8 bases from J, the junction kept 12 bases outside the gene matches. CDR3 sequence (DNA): TGCGCCAGCATCCAATCAGCGGGAGAAGCTGGGGAGCTGTTTTTT. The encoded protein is CASIQSAGEAGELFF.

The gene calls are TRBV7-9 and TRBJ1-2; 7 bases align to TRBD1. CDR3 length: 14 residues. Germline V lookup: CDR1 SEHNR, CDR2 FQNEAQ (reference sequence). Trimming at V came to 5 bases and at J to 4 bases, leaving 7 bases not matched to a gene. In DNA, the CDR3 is TGTGCCAGCAGCGTAGGGGGCGGGCGCTATGGCTACACCTTC. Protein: CASSVGGGRYGYTF.

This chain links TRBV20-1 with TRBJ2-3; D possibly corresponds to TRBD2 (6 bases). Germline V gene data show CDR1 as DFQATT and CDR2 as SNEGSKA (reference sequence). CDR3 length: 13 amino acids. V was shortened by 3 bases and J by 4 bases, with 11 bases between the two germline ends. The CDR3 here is CSASILAPDTQYF. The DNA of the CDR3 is TGCAGTGCTAGTATACTAGCCCCAGATACGCAGTATTTT.

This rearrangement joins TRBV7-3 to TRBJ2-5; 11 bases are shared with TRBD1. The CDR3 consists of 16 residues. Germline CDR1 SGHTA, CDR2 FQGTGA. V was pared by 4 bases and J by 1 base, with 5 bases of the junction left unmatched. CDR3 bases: TGTGCCAGCAGCTCCGGACAGGGGGCGATCCAAGAGACCCAGTACTTC. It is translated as CASSSGQGAIQETQYF.

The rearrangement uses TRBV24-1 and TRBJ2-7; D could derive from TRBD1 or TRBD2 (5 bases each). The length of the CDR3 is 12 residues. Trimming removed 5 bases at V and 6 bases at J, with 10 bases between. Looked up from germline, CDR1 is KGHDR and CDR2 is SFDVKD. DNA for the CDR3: TGTGCCACCAGTGTCCGGGGCGGCGAGCAGTACTTC. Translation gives CATSVRGGEQYF.

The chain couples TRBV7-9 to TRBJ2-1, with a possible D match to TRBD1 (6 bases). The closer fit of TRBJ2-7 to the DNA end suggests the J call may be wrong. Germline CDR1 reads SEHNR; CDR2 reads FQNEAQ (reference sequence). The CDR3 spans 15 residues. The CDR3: CASSLSQGPYNEQYF. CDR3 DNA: TGTGCCAGCAGCTTAAGTCAGGGGCCCTACAATGAGCAGTACTTC.

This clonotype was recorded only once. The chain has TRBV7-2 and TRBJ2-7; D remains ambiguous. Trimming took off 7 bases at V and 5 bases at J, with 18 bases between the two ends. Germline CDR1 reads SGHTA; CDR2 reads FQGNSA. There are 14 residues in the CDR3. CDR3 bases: TGTGCCAGCACCCTGACTTCCCTAGGCCACGAGCAGTACTTC. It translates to CASTLTSLGHEQYF.

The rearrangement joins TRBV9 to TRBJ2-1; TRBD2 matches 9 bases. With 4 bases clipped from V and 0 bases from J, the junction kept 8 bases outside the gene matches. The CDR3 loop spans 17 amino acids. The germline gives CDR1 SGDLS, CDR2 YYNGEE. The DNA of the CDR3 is TGTGCCAGCAGCCCCAGACTAGCGGCGAGCTCCTACAATGAGCAGTTCTTC. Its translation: CASSPRLAASSYNEQFF.

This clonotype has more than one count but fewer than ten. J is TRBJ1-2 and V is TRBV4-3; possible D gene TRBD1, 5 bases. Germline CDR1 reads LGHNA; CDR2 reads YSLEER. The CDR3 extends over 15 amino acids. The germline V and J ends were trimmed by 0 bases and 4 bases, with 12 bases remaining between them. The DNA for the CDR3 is TGCGCCAGCAGCCAAGATCGTCAGGGTTTCTATGGCTACACCTTC. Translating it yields CASSQDRQGFYGYTF.

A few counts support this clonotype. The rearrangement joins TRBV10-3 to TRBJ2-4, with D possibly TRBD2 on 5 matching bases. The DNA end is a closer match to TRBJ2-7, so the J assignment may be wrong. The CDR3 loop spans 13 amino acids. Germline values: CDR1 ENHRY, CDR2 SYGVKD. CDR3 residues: CATGLSPSHEQYF. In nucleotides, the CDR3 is TGTGCCACGGGTCTTTCCCCTAGCCACGAGCAGTACTTC.

The CDR3 spells CASSPSLGQETQYF. CDR3 DNA sequence: TGTGCCAGCAGCCCAAGCCTGGGACAAGAGACCCAGTACTTC. The chain uses TRBV7-9 and TRBJ2-5; D ambiguous. Trimming left V 5 bases short and J 2 bases short, with 12 bases between. Germline V gene sequence: CDR1 SEHNR, CDR2 FQNEAQ (reference sequence). The CDR3 covers 14 residues.

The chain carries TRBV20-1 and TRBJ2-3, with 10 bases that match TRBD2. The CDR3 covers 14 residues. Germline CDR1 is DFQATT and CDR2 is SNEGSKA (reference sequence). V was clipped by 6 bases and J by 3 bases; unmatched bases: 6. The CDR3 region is CSASGLAVTDTQYF. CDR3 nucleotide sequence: TGCAGTGCGAGCGGACTAGCGGTTACAGATACGCAGTATTTT.

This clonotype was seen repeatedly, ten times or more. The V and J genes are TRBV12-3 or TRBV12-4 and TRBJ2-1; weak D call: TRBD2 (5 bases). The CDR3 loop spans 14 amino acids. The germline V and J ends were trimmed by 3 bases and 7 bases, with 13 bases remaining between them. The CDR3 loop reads CASSLRAGENEQFF. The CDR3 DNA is TGTGCCAGCAGTTTGAGGGCCGGGGAAAATGAGCAGTTCTTC.

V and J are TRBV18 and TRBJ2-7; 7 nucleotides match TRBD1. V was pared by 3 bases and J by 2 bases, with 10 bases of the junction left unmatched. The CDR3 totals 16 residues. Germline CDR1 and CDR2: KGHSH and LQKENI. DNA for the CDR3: TGTGCCAGCTCACCCCCTGAGACAGGGATTACCTACGAGCAGTACTTC. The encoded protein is CASSPPETGITYEQYF.

The CDR3 spells CASSLGRGGTGELFF. The CDR3 bases are TGCGCCAGCAGCTTGGGACGGGGCGGGACCGGGGAGCTGTTTTTT. The chain combines TRBV5-1 with TRBJ2-2, with D possibly called TRBD1 or TRBD2 (5 bases each). Trimming removed 0 bases at V and 5 bases at J, with 11 bases between. CDR1 is SGHRS, CDR2 YFSETQ, per germline. The CDR3 spans 15 residues.

In nucleotides, the CDR3 is TGTGCCAGCAGCTTAGACGTGGGGTGGACTGAAGCTTTCTTT. Its translation: CASSLDVGWTEAFF. The rearrangement uses TRBV7-2 and TRBJ1-1; D is unclear. This CDR3 comprises 14 residues. V was trimmed by 1 base and J by 5 bases, leaving 11 bases between them. The germline gives CDR1 SGHTA, CDR2 FQGNSA.

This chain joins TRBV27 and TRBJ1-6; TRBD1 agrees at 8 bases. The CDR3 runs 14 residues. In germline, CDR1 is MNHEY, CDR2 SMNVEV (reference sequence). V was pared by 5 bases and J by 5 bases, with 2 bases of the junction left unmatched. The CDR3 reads CASSGGQDNSPLHF. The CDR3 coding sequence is TGTGCCAGCAGTGGGGGACAGGATAATTCACCCCTCCACTTT.

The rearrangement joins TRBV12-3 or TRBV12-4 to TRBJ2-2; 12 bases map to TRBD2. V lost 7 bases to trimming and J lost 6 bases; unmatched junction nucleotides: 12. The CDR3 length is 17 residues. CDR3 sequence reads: CASNPRASGRAPGELFF. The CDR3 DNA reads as TGTGCCAGCAACCCCCGGGCTAGCGGGAGGGCCCCCGGGGAGCTGTTTTTT.

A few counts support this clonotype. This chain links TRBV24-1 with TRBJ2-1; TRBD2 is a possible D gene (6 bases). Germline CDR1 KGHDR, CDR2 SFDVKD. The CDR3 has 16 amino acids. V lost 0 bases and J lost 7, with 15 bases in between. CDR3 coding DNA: TGTGCCACCAGTGATTTGGTCTTTGCGGGGTCAAATGAGCAGTTCTTC. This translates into CATSDLVFAGSNEQFF.

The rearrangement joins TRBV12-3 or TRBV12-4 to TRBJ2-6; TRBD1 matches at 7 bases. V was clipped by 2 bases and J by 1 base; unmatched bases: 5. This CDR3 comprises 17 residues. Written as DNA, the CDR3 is TGTGCCAGCAGTTTAAGTCCAGGGGGATCTGGGGCCAACGTCCTGACTTTC. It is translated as CASSLSPGGSGANVLTF.

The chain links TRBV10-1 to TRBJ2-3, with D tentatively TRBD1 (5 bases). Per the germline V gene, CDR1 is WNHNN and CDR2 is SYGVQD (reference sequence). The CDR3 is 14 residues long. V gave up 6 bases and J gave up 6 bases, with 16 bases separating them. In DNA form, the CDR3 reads TGCGCCAGCAGGGGCTCTGGGGCTATCGATACGCAGTATTTT. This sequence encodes CASRGSGAIDTQYF.

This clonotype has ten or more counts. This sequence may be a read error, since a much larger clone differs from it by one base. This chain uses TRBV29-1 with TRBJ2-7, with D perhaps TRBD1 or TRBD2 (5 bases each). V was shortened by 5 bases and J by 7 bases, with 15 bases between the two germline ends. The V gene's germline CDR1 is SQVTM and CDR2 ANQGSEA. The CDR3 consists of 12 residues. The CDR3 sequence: CSVSSRGNEQYF. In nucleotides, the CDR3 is TGCAGCGTTTCCTCCCGGGGCAATGAGCAGTACTTC.

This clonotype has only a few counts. The CDR3 reads CAISGAGEGEQFF. The CDR3 DNA follows: TGTGCCATCAGTGGAGCGGGAGAGGGGGAGCAGTTCTTC. The chain carries TRBV10-3 and TRBJ2-1; 8 nucleotides match TRBD2. V was pared by 4 bases and J by 10 bases, with 6 bases of the junction left unmatched. CDR1 and CDR2 from the germline V gene are ENHRY and SYGVKD. The CDR3 runs to 13 residues.

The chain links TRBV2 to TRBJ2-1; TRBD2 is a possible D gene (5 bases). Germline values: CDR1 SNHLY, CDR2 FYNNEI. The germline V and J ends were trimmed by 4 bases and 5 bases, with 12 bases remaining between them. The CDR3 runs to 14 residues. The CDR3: CASSGTLTDNEQFF. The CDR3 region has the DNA TGTGCCAGCAGTGGGACTCTTACAGACAATGAGCAGTTCTTC.